The clone carrying this TCR beta chain was counted only a few times. The TCRbeta library incorporated unique molecular identifiers. TCRdb reprocessed the PCR reads with MiXCR, giving one entry per CDR3 protein. The table shows about 610,000 distinct CDR3 sequences, with roughly a tenth occurring only once. Germline CDR1 is DFQATT and CDR2 is SNEGSKA (reference sequence). V lost 3 bases and J lost 7; bases outside the gene matches: 5. The CDR3 consists of 12 residues. This record comes from a study of T-cell reconstitution after alpha-beta-depleted transplantation in children. This chain links TRBV20-1 with TRBJ1-2; TRBD1 matches at 7 bases. The sequences come from PBMCs from the stem cell graft donor, collected from the stem cell graft. The sequence was collected from a human donor who donated a stem cell graft to a child with acute myeloid leukemia. Here the CDR3 reads CSASDTGVGYTF. The CDR3 nucleotides read TGCAGTGCTAGTGACACAGGGGTTGGCTACACCTTC.